These T cell receptor beta chains were read from a single sample in a study of blood T cell repertoires in COVID-19. Only in-frame clones appear in the TCRdb table, and some are missing; sequencing was by immunoSEQ multiplex PCR. The table records 120,000 or so clones, approximately 80% of them present only once. Sequencing was performed on peripheral blood. The receptors were gathered from a human donor in a cohort sampled during active COVID-19. The CDR3 runs from the conserved cysteine through the conserved F or W. A D gene is named only where the DNA matches it firmly. Not every row has a clone size; where given, it reads once, few, many or a size class.

CDR3 length	clone size	V gene	J gene	D gene	CDR3 DNA	CDR3 protein
14	-	TRBV28	TRBJ2-7	-	TGTGCCAGCAGGGCAGCGTCGGCCTCCTACGAGCAGTACTTC	CASRAASASYEQYF
15	-	TRBV21-1	TRBJ1-6	-	TGTGCCAGCAGCAAAGTGGCAGGGGGCAGGTCACCCCTCCACTTT	CASSKVAGGRSPLHF
16	-	TRBV9	TRBJ2-7	TRBD2	TGTGCCAGCAGCGTTCTTCCTAGCGGGAGATCGGACGAGCAGTACTTC	CASSVLPSGRSDEQYF
13	-	TRBV5-1	TRBJ2-7	TRBD1	TGCGCCAGCAGCTGGGACAGGGCCTACGAGCAGTACTTC	CASSWDRAYEQYF
14	-	TRBV30	TRBJ1-5	TRBD1	TGTGCCTGGAGTACCAGGGGGCTCAATCAGCCCCAGCATTTT	CAWSTRGLNQPQHF
13	-	TRBV11-3	TRBJ2-7	-	TGTGCCAGCAACAACCGGGACAACTACGAGCAGTACTTC	CASNNRDNYEQYF
15	-	TRBV19	TRBJ2-7	TRBD1	TGTGCCAGTAGTCCCGGGACAGCCAATACCTACGAGCAGTACTTC	CASSPGTANTYEQYF
13	-	TRBV2	TRBJ2-1	-	TGTGCCAGCAACCTGAGGACCTACAATGAGCAGTTCTTC	CASNLRTYNEQFF
14	-	TRBV18	TRBJ1-3	-	TGTGCCAGCTCCCTTGGCCAGGGCCCGGACACCATATATTTT	CASSLGQGPDTIYF
12	-	TRBV28	TRBJ2-7	-	TGTGCCAGCAGTTTATTACGGGGCGAGCAGTACTTC	CASSLLRGEQYF
16	-	TRBV4-1	TRBJ2-7	-	TGCGCCAGCAGCGGTCTGGAGTCGGACAGAGCCTACGAGCAGTACTTC	CASSGLESDRAYEQYF
16	few	TRBV5-6	TRBJ2-7	-	TGTGCCAGCAGCCCCGGGTGGCAGGGTAACTCCTACGAGCAGTACTTC	CASSPGWQGNSYEQYF
15	-	TRBV7-9	TRBJ2-7	-	TGTGCCAGCAGCTTAGGAGGTAACGGGGACTACGAGCAGTACTTC	CASSLGGNGDYEQYF
16	-	TRBV19	TRBJ2-1	TRBD1	TGTGCCAGTAGTAGCCCGAGGACAGGGGGCCTGAATGAGCAGTTCTTC	CASSSPRTGGLNEQFF
15	-	TRBV28	TRBJ2-7	TRBD2	TGTGCCAGCAGTATTACTAGCGGGAGTTTAAGCGAGCAGTACTTC	CASSITSGSLSEQYF
15	-	TRBV3-1/TRBV3-2	TRBJ2-7	-	TGTGCCAGCACCCCAGGCGGGACCGACCCCTACGAGCAGTACTTC	CASTPGGTDPYEQYF
11	-	TRBV29-1	TRBJ1-1	-	TGCAGCGTTGAAGGAGGGACTGAAGCTTTCTTT	CSVEGGTEAFF
12	-	TRBV12-3/TRBV12-4	TRBJ1-1	-	TGTGCCAGCAGTTTTCCCTTCACTGAAGCTTTCTTT	CASSFPFTEAFF
12	many	TRBV5-1	TRBJ1-1	-	TGCGCCAGCACCGAAACCCCCGGGGAAGCTTTCTTT	CASTETPGEAFF
15	-	TRBV28	TRBJ2-5	TRBD2	TGTGCCAGCAGTTTAAGACTAGCGGGAGGAGAGACCCAGTACTTC	CASSLRLAGGETQYF
19	few	TRBV3-1/TRBV3-2	TRBJ1-5	TRBD1	TGTGCCAGCAGCCAAGAAGGACGGGCAGGGGGCAGCAATAATCAGCCCCAGCATTTT	CASSQEGRAGGSNNQPQHF
16	-	TRBV7-9	TRBJ2-2	-	TGTGCCAGCAGCTTCCAGGTGACACCGAACACCGGGGAGCTGTTTTTT	CASSFQVTPNTGELFF
18	-	TRBV11-2	TRBJ2-6	-	TGTGCCAGCAGCTTCCGAGGATATAAGGTTTCTGGGGCCAACGTCCTGACTTTC	CASSFRGYKVSGANVLTF
16	few	TRBV7-3	TRBJ2-1	TRBD2	TGTGCCAGCAGCTTAACGTCCGGGGAGGGCTACAATGAGCAGTTCTTC	CASSLTSGEGYNEQFF
13	-	TRBV12-3/TRBV12-4	TRBJ2-5	-	TGTGCCAGCAGTTCTGGCCCCTTGGAGACCCAGTACTTC	CASSSGPLETQYF
14	few	TRBV5-4	TRBJ2-7	TRBD1	TGTGCCAGCAGCTTTGGGACAGGGATCTACGAGCAGTACTTC	CASSFGTGIYEQYF
13	-	TRBV11-1	TRBJ2-5	-	TGTGCCAGCAGCTTTGAACTATCTGAGACCCAGTACTTC	CASSFELSETQYF
12	once	TRBV5-1	TRBJ2-7	-	TGCGCCAGCAGCGGGGGGAACTACGAGCAGTACTTC	CASSGGNYEQYF
13	-	TRBV15	TRBJ2-7	TRBD1	TGTGCCACCAGCATAAGGGGGCCAGGCGAGCAGTACTTC	CATSIRGPGEQYF
15	-	TRBV9	TRBJ2-1	TRBD2	TGTGCCAGCAATCCCAGCGGGAGCACCTACAATGAGCAGTTCTTC	CASNPSGSTYNEQFF
13	-	TRBV30	TRBJ2-3	TRBD2	TGTGCCTGGCAAGCGGGGACCACAGATACGCAGTATTTT	CAWQAGTTDTQYF
15	-	TRBV4-2	TRBJ2-7	TRBD2	TGTGCCAGCAGCCACACGGGGACTAGCGGCTACGAGCAGTACTTC	CASSHTGTSGYEQYF
15	-	TRBV7-2	TRBJ1-2	TRBD1	TGTGCCAGCAGCGTCACCGGGACAGGGCTCTATGGCTACACCTTC	CASSVTGTGLYGYTF
14	-	TRBV6-5	TRBJ1-1	-	TGTGCCAGCACCCATCACTGGGAGGGCACTGAAGCTTTCTTT	CASTHHWEGTEAFF
16	-	TRBV10-3	TRBJ2-6	-	TGTGCCATCAGTGAGTCGGGCCCCTCTGGGGCCAACGTCCTGACTTTC	CAISESGPSGANVLTF
15	few	TRBV27	TRBJ1-5	-	TGTGCCAGCAGCCGGGTCCCACGGAGCAATCAGCCCCAGCATTTT	CASSRVPRSNQPQHF
15	-	TRBV5-1	TRBJ2-7	TRBD1	TGCGCCAGCAGCCCCTGGGACAGGGCGACCTACGAGCAGTACTTC	CASSPWDRATYEQYF
15	-	TRBV5-6	TRBJ2-4	TRBD1	TGTGCCAGCAGCTTCTCGTACAGGGGCGGTGACATTCAGTACTTC	CASSFSYRGGDIQYF
16	-	TRBV19	TRBJ1-4	-	TGTGCCAGTAGTCCCCGTTCAGGGTTAACTAATGAAAAACTGTTTTTT	CASSPRSGLTNEKLFF
15	-	TRBV5-6	TRBJ1-5	-	TGTGCCAGCAGCTACGGACAGACTAGCAATCAGCCCCAGCATTTT	CASSYGQTSNQPQHF
16	-	TRBV21-1	TRBJ1-5	-	TGTGCCAGCAGCCGGGGGGGCAGGGTCGTGGTTCAGCCCCAGCATTTT	CASSRGGRVVVQPQHF